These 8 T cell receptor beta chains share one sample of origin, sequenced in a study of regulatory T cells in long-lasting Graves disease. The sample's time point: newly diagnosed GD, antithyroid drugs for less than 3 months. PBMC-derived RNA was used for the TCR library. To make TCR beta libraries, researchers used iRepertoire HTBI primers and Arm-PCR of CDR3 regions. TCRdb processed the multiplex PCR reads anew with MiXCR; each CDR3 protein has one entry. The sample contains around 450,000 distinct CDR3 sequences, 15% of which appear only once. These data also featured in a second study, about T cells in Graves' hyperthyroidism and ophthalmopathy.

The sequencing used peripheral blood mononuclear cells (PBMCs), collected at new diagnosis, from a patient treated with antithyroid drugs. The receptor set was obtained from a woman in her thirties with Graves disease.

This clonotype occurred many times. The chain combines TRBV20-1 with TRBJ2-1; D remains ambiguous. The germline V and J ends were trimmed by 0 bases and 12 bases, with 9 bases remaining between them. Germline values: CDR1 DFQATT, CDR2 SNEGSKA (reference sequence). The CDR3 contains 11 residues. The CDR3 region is CSARDLRGQFF. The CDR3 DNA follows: TGCAGTGCTAGAGATTTAAGAGGGCAGTTCTTC.

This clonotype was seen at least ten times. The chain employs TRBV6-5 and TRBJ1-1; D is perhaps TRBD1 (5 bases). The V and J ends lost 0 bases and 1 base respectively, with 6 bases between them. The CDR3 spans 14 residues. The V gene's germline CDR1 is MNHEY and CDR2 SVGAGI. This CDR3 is CASSYSTANTEAFF. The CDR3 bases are TGTGCCAGCAGTTACTCGACAGCGAACACTGAAGCTTTCTTT.

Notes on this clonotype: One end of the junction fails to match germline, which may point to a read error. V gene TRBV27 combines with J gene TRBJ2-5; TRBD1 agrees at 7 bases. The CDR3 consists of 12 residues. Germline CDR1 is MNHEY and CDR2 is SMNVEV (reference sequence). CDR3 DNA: TGTGCCAGCACCGACAGGGAAGAGACCCAGCACTTC. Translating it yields CASTDREETQHF.

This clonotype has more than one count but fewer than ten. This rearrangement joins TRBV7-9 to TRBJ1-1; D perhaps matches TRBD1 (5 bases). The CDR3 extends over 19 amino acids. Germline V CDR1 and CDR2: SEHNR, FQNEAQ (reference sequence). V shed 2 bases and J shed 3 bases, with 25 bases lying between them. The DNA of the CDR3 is TGTGCCAGCAGCTTATGGGGCGGTAATTGGGGCCAAGATCACACTGAAGCTTTCTTT. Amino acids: CASSLWGGNWGQDHTEAFF.

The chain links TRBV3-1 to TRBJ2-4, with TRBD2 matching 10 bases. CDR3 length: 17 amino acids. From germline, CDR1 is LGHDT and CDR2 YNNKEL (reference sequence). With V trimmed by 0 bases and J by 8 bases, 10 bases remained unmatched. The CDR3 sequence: CASSQDRLAGEVDIQYF. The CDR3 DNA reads TGTGCCAGCAGCCAAGATAGGCTAGCGGGAGAGGTCGACATTCAGTACTTC.

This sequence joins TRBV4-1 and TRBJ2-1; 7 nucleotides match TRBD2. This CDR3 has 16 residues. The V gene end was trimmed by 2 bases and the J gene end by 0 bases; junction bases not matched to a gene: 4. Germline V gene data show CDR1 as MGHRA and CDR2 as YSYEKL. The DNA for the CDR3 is TGCGCCAGCAGCCAACGTGGGGGGGGCTCCTACAATGAGCAGTTCTTC. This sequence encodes CASSQRGGGSYNEQFF.

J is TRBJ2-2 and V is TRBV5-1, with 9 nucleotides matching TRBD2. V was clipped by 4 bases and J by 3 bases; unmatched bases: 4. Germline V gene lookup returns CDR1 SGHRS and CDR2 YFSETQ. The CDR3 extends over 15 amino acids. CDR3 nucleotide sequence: TGCGCCAGCAGCCGGATAGCGGGAGACACCGGGGAGCTGTTTTTT. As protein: CASSRIAGDTGELFF.

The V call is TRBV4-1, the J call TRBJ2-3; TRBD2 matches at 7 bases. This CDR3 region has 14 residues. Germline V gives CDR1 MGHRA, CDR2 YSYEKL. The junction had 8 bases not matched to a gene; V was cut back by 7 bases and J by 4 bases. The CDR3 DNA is TGCGCCAGCAAGAGGGAGGGCCGTTCAGATACGCAGTATTTT. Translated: CASKREGRSDTQYF.